A single sample is the source of the 10 T cell receptor beta chains below, sequenced in a study of T-cell memory formation after mild COVID-19. One entry per CDR3 protein, called by TCRdb with MiXCR from the 5' RACE reads. The repertoire consists of approximately 210,000 distinct CDR3 sequences, with around 25% occurring once and the leading ten covering approximately 10%. The sample taken for sequencing was PBMCs or a T cell subset sorted from them (not recorded which). All receptors come from an adult woman who had mild COVID-19 (a few samples of this study predate the infection). Cell type and time point are not known.

The chain links TRBV7-2 to TRBJ2-1, with 12 bases that match TRBD2. V shed 3 bases and J 9 bases; nucleotides not matched to a gene: 3. The CDR3 has 14 amino acids. Germline V gives CDR1 SGHTA, CDR2 FQGNSA. CDR3 coding DNA: TGTGCCAGCAGCTTGACTAGCGGGGGCCGTGAGCAGTTCTTC. This translates into CASSLTSGGREQFF. The entire variable domain, with the rest obtained from reference TRBV7-2 and TRBJ2-1, is as follows: GAGVSQSPSNKVTEKGKDVELRCDPISGHTALYWYRQSLGQGLEFLIYFQGNSAPDKSGLPSDRFSAERTGGSVSTLTIQRTQQEDSAVYLCASSLTSGGREQFFGPGTRLTVL.

In its sample, this clonotype was seen a few times. V usage is TRBV29-1 and J usage is TRBJ2-3; TRBD1 agrees at 9 bases. The CDR3 has 13 residues. Germline V CDR1 and CDR2: SQVTM, ANQGSEA. The CDR3 reads CSLGTGPTDTQYF. CDR3 DNA: TGCAGTCTAGGGACAGGGCCCACAGATACGCAGTATTTT.

This chain connects TRBV28 to TRBJ2-5; D perhaps matches TRBD1 (5 bases). V lost 11 bases to trimming and J lost 5 bases, with 18 bases between them. The CDR3 loop spans 13 amino acids. CDR1 and CDR2 from the germline V gene are MDHEN and SYDVKM. The CDR3: CACIRGAGETQYF. CDR3 coding DNA: TGTGCCTGTATTAGGGGCGCTGGCGAGACCCAGTACTTC.

This clonotype has only a few counts. This sequence joins TRBV7-3 and TRBJ2-1, with 9 bases matching TRBD1. This CDR3 is built from 15 residues. Germline CDR1 is SGHTA and CDR2 is FQGTGA. Losses at the gene ends were 3 bases for V and 6 bases for J; bases not matched to a gene: 6. The CDR3 sequence is CASSLDRGDGNEQFF. In DNA, the CDR3 is TGTGCCAGCAGCTTGGACAGGGGTGATGGCAATGAGCAGTTCTTC. The variable domain in full, completed from reference TRBV7-3 and TRBJ2-1, reads GAGVSQTPSNKVTEKGKYVELRCDPISGHTALYWYRQSLGQGPEFLIYFQGTGAADDSGLPNDRFFAVRPEGSVSTLKIQRTERGDSAVYLCASSLDRGDGNEQFFGPGTRLTVL.

The chain joins TRBV12-3 or TRBV12-4 to TRBJ1-4; 9 bases are shared with TRBD1. Trimming took 2 bases from V and 10 from J; bases not matched to a gene: 8. This CDR3 is 15 amino acids long. The CDR3 reads CASSLPRQGVGKLFF. The CDR3 bases are TGTGCCAGCAGTTTACCGAGACAGGGGGTCGGAAAACTGTTTTTT.

This clonotype was recorded only once. Here the CDR3 reads CASSPTGAYTDTQYF. The CDR3 DNA follows: TGTGCCAGCAGCCCGACAGGGGCCTACACAGATACGCAGTATTTT. The rearrangement uses TRBV12-3 or TRBV12-4 and TRBJ2-3, with 8 positions matching TRBD1. The CDR3 contains 15 residues. Trimming removed 6 bases from V and 2 bases from J; junction bases left unmatched: 7.

This clonotype has a handful of counts. The chain carries TRBV30 and TRBJ1-4, with D uncertain. The germline CDR1 and CDR2 sequences are GTSNPN and SVGIG (reference sequence). Trimming stripped 2 bases from V and 8 bases from J, with 9 bases between. This CDR3 region has 12 residues. The CDR3 protein is CAWSQISEKLFF. DNA of the CDR3: TGTGCCTGGAGTCAGATATCCGAAAAACTGTTTTTT.

The V gene is TRBV7-9, the J gene TRBJ2-1; 8 bases are a match to TRBD2. Germline V lookup: CDR1 SEHNR, CDR2 FQNEAQ (reference sequence). The junction had 11 bases not matched to a gene; V was cut back by 5 bases and J by 2 bases. CDR3 length: 17 residues. The CDR3: CASSPSGSGIPYNEQFF. CDR3 nucleotide sequence: TGTGCCAGCAGCCCAAGTGGTAGCGGGATACCCTACAATGAGCAGTTCTTC.

This clonotype was detected only a few times. This rearrangement joins TRBV12-3 or TRBV12-4 to TRBJ2-1; D not resolved. V was shortened by 3 bases and J by 7 bases, with 10 bases between the two germline ends. There are 13 residues in the CDR3. CDR3 nucleotide sequence: TGTGCCAGCAGTTTTGGGTACTCGAATGAGCAGTTCTTC. This sequence encodes CASSFGYSNEQFF.

The count of this clonotype is one. The V call is TRBV29-1, the J call TRBJ1-1; D not certain. Germline loops: CDR1 SQVTM, CDR2 ANQGSEA. V was trimmed by 7 bases and J by 3 bases, leaving 15 bases between them. This CDR3 contains 13 residues. The CDR3 reads CSGRRTSDTEAFF. In nucleotides, the CDR3 is TGCAGCGGGAGGAGGACTAGTGACACTGAAGCTTTCTTT.